This TCR beta chain was recorded in a study of OX40 agonist ivuxolimab in advanced cancers. Study summary: A diagnosis of hepatocellular carcinoma, melanoma, renal cell or head and neck cancer was present in dose-escalation patients. Findings and limits, study-wide: Relative to CD4+ cells, CD8+ T cells on average had more expanded clones. What antigens the expanded peripheral T cells recognized was never established. Partial responders at 0.1-3.0 mg/kg had among the lowest clonal expansion.

V gave up 4 bases and J gave up 2 bases, with 12 bases separating them. Per germline, CDR1 KGHSH and CDR2 LQKENI. The CDR3 contains 14 residues. Assay used: immunoSEQ multiplex PCR; TCRdb lists only in-frame clones, some missing. The table includes about 51,000 clones, approximately 91% detected once. As to this clone: Its antigen remains unidentified.

The starting material was CD4+ or CD8+ T cells sorted from blood, obtained in a trial of the OX40 agonist ivuxolimab. The TCR comes from an adult with an advanced solid tumor such as melanoma, head and neck, liver or kidney cancer. J is TRBJ2-7 and V is TRBV18, with D possibly TRBD1 on 6 matching bases. CDR3 sequence: CASSLGTHTYEQYF. For the CDR3, the DNA is TGTGCCAGCTCACTCGGGACACATACCTACGAGCAGTACTTC.